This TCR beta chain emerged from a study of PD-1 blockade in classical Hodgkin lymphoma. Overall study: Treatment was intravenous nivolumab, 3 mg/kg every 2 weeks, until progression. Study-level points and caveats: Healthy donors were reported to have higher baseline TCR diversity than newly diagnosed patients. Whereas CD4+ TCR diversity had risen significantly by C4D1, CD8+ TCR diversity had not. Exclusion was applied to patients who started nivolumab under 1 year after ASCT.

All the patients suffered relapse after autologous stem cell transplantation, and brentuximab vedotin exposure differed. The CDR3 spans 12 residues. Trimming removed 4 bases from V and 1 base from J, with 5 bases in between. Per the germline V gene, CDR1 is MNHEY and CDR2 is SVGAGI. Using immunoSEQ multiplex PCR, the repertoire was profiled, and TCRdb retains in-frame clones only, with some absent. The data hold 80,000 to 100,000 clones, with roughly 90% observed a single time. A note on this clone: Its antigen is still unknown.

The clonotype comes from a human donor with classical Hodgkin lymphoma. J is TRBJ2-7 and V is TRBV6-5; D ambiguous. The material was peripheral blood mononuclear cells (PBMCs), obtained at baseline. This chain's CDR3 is CASSSTSYEQYF. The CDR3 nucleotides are TGTGCCAGCAGTTCGACATCCTACGAGCAGTACTTC.